Listed below are T cell receptor beta chains from one sample, sequenced in a study of human T cells and chemical hapten exposure. From the RACE reads, TCRdb called clonotypes with MiXCR, one entry per CDR3 protein. This sample yields approximately 50,000 distinct CDR3 sequences, of which 9.9% are seen a single time; approximately 16% belongs to the top ten. The material was whole blood, obtained in connection with sensitization to the hapten diphenylcyclopropenone (DPC). The receptors were gathered from a woman between 40 and 50 years old with alopecia areata. Some clones in this sample may be carry-over from other donors' samples. The CDR3 runs from the conserved cysteine through the conserved F or W. The order of the fields is V gene, D gene, clone size, J gene, CDR3 DNA, CDR3 protein. The D gene is left open where the match is weak. Clone size is given for some rows only: seen once, a few or many times, or a class if the clone is expanded.

TRBV5-4	TRBD1	.	TRBJ2-7	TGTGCCAGCAGCTTTAGGGGACAGTACCCCTACGAGCAGTACTTC	CASSFRGQYPYEQYF
TRBV20-1	.	many	TRBJ2-2	TGCAGTGCTAGCGGATATATTCGTGGGACCAGAAGGACCGGGGAGCTGTTTTTT	CSASGYIRGTRRTGELFF
TRBV6-5	.	.	TRBJ1-4	TGTGCCAGCTCCCATTCGGGCTTTAATGAAAAACTGTTTTTT	CASSHSGFNEKLFF
TRBV9	.	many	TRBJ2-7	TGTGCCAGCAGCGAGGGATGGGGGACCTCCTACGAGCAGTACTTC	CASSEGWGTSYEQYF
TRBV7-9	TRBD2	.	TRBJ2-1	TGTGCCAGCAGCTTAGTAGCGGGGTCCTACAATGAGCAGTTCTTC	CASSLVAGSYNEQFF
TRBV6-2/TRBV6-3	.	.	TRBJ2-1	TGTGCCAGCAGTTCCCAGGACGTCTACAATGAGCAGTTCTTC	CASSSQDVYNEQFF
TRBV11-2	.	.	TRBJ2-1	TGTGCCAGCAGCTTAGATCTCTCGGGTTGGGACAACTACAATGAGCAGTTCTTC	CASSLDLSGWDNYNEQFF
TRBV5-1	.	.	TRBJ1-1	TGCGCCAGCAGCTTGGCCGAGGGGACTTTCTTT	CASSLAEGTFF
TRBV6-2/TRBV6-3	.	many	TRBJ2-5	TGTGCCAGCAGTTACAGGGGTCCCCAAGAGACCCAGTACTTC	CASSYRGPQETQYF
TRBV15	TRBD2	many	TRBJ2-5	TGTGCCACCAGCAGAGGGGCCCTAGCGGGGGACATGGAGACCCAGTACTTC	CATSRGALAGDMETQYF